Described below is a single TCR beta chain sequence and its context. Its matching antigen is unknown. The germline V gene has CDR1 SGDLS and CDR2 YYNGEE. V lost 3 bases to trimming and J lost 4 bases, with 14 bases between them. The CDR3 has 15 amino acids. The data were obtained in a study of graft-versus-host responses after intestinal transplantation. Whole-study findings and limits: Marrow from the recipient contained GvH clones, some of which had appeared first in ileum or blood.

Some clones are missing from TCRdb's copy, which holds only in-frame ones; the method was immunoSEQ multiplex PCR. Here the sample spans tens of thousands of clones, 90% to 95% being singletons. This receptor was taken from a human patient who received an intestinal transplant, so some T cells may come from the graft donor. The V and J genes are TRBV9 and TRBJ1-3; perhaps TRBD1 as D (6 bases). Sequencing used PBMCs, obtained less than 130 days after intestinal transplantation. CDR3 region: CASSAQAGAGNTIYF. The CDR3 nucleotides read TGTGCCAGCAGCGCCCAAGCAGGGGCAGGAAACACCATATATTTT.